A selection of T cell receptor beta chains follows, all from one sample in a study of low-dose radiotherapy and immunotherapy resistance in tumors. TCRdb used MiXCR to reprocess the reads, holding one entry per CDR3 protein. The table has roughly 50,000 distinct CDR3 sequences, around 34% seen once. The material was PBMCs, obtained after low-dose radiotherapy plus immunotherapy. The source of these receptors is a male donor with rectosigmoid adenocarcinoma. The conserved cysteine and the conserved F or W are not part of the CDR3 here. The D gene is left open where the match is weak. Where a row states a size, it is once, few, many or the class of an expanded clone; other rows omit it.

CDR3aa,d_gene,v_gene,j_gene,abundance
SARLAGGPVEQY,TRBD2,TRBV20-1,TRBJ2-7,many
ATSMGRGHPTDTQY,.,TRBV5-1,TRBJ2-3,many
ASSIGDSTKNIQY,.,TRBV19,TRBJ2-4,few
ASSHGRNSGNTIY,.,TRBV3-1,TRBJ1-3,many
ASSEVTGDQPQH,.,TRBV6-2/TRBV6-3,TRBJ1-5,.
ASSQDPRRTDTQY,.,TRBV4-3,TRBJ2-3,many
AWTRDGSEAF,.,TRBV30,TRBJ1-1,few
SARDPIKTSGNYEQY,TRBD2,TRBV20-1,TRBJ2-7,many
ASSPSGGVDYNEQF,.,TRBV5-1,TRBJ2-1,.
ASIEGRVGFEQY,.,TRBV7-8,TRBJ2-7,many
ATSPGTGTYEQY,TRBD1,TRBV15,TRBJ2-7,once